These 17 T cell receptor beta chains share one sample of origin, sequenced in a study of T cell clonality in common variable immunodeficiency. Method: immunoSEQ multiplex PCR; TCRdb's copy keeps in-frame clones and lacks some. The sample was found to contain fewer than 75,000 clones, and every one recurs. Sequenced material: peripheral blood mononuclear cells. These receptors were collected from a person aged 18 to 75 in good health.

This clone was seen repeatedly, ten times or more. The read halts 3 residues ahead of the CDR3 end, with the missing end drawn from the germline J gene. The V gene is TRBV7-8, the J gene TRBJ1-2; 9 positions agree with TRBD1. Germline lookup yields CDR1 SGHVS and CDR2 FQNEAQ. This CDR3 comprises 15 residues. V lost 8 bases and J lost 4; bases outside the gene matches: 11. CDR3 loop: CASQIGTGSSYGYTF. Incomplete CDR3 DNA: TGTGCCAGCCAGATTGGGACAGGGTCGTCCTATGGC.

This clone was seen ten or more times. The CDR3 end is not reached by the read, which stops 3 residues before it; the germline J gene fills it in. This chain uses TRBV20-1 with TRBJ1-6, with 8 bases fitting TRBD1. This CDR3 comprises 16 residues. Germline V gives CDR1 DFQATT, CDR2 SNEGSKA (reference sequence). Trimming cost V 5 bases and J 4 bases; bases outside gene matches: 10. The sequenced part of the CDR3 DNA is TGCAGTGCTGGACCATCGGGACAGGCTTATAATTCACCC. Translated, it gives CSAGPSGQAYNSP. The full-length CDR3 reads as CSAGPSGQAYNSPLHF.

This clone was detected ten times or more. From the germline J gene comes the end of the CDR3, since the read stops 3 residues before it. This chain joins TRBV11-3 and TRBJ2-7, with 7 bases aligning to TRBD1. With 2 bases clipped from V and 2 bases from J, the junction kept 3 bases outside the gene matches. The length of the CDR3 is 14 residues. Germline V lookup: CDR1 SGHNT, CDR2 YENEEA. This CDR3 reads CASSLRGHPYEQYF. The part of the CDR3 DNA that was read is TGTGCCAGCAGCTTAAGGGGGCACCCCTACGAG.

This clone was picked up many times. The CDR3 is cut off 3 residues early in the read; its end comes from the germline J gene. V gene TRBV2 combines with J gene TRBJ1-4; D unclear. The V gene's germline CDR1 is SNHLY and CDR2 FYNNEI. Trimming stripped 6 bases from V and 2 bases from J, with 13 bases between. This CDR3 is 15 amino acids long. CDR3 region: CASRKARTTNEKLFF. The sequenced part of the CDR3 DNA is TGTGCCAGCAGGAAGGCACGAACCACTAATGAAAAA.

This clone was detected many times. With the read ending 3 residues before the CDR3 end, the germline J gene is used to fill in that end. The rearrangement joins TRBV19 to TRBJ2-3, with 9 bases aligning to TRBD2. Trimming cost V 2 bases and J 2 bases; bases outside gene matches: 5. From germline, CDR1 is LNHDA and CDR2 SQIVND (reference sequence). The CDR3 is 16 residues long. The part of the CDR3 DNA that was read is TGTGCCAGTAGTATAAGCGGGGGGTCCTTCACAGATACG. Translated: CASSISGGSFTDT. The full CDR3 sequence reads CASSISGGSFTDTQYF.

The sample holds many counts of this clone. Incomplete CDR3 DNA: TGCAGTGCTAGAGGTACTAGCGGGTTTTTGAGGTATGAG. Amino acid sequence: CSARGTSGFLRYE. The whole CDR3 reads CSARGTSGFLRYEQFF. The J gene is TRBJ2-1, the V gene TRBV20-1; TRBD2 aligns across 9 bases. From the germline J gene comes the end of the CDR3, since the read stops 3 residues before it. J lost 8 bases, V lost 1 base, and 12 bases had no gene match. In germline, CDR1 is DFQATT, CDR2 SNEGSKA (reference sequence). The CDR3 sequence is 16 residues long.

This clone was counted at least ten times. Coverage ceases 3 residues before the CDR3 finishes, and the germline J gene fills in the end. The V and J genes are TRBV5-4 and TRBJ1-6, with 8 bases lining up with TRBD1. V gave up 4 bases and J gave up 6 bases; unmatched junction bases: 3. Per the germline V gene, CDR1 is SGHNT and CDR2 is YYREEE (reference sequence). This CDR3 is 14 amino acids long. The covered CDR3 bases are TGTGCCAGCAGCCCGGGACAGGCTAATTCACCC. The encoded protein is CASSPGQANSP. The whole CDR3 sequence is CASSPGQANSPLHF.

In its sample, this clone was seen a few times. From the germline J gene comes the end of the CDR3, since the read stops 3 residues before it. The J gene is TRBJ2-1, the V gene TRBV5-1; 9 bases agree with TRBD2. Germline-derived CDR1 and CDR2 are SGHRS and YFSETQ. The ends lost 4 bases at V and 2 bases at J; junction bases unmatched: 16. The CDR3 is 19 amino acids. The sequenced CDR3 bases are TGCGCCAGCAGCCATCAGGCCCTAGGGGAGCGGGGGGCCTACAATGAG. Protein sequence: CASSHQALGERGAYNE. The whole CDR3 is CASSHQALGERGAYNEQFF. The entire variable domain, with the rest obtained from reference TRBV5-1 and TRBJ2-1, is as follows: KAGVTQTPRYLIKTRGQQVTLSCSPISGHRSVSWYQQTPGQGLQFLFEYFSETQRNKGNFPGRFSGRQFSNSRSEMNVSTLELGDSALYLCASSHQALGERGAYNEQFFGPGTRLTVL.

This clone has ten or more counts. CDR3 bases read: TGCGCCAGCAGCTTGAGCCTAGCGGGGGATAGCTCCTACAATGAG. As protein: CASSLSLAGDSSYNE. The entire CDR3 protein reads CASSLSLAGDSSYNEQFF. The V gene is TRBV5-1, the J gene TRBJ2-1, with 10 bases matching TRBD2. The read ends 3 residues shy of where the CDR3 ends; the end is completed using the germline J gene. Germline CDR1 reads SGHRS; CDR2 reads YFSETQ. Trimming at V came to 1 base and at J to 0 bases, leaving 7 bases not matched to a gene. This CDR3 region has 18 residues. The whole variable domain, filled in from reference TRBV5-1 and TRBJ2-1, reads KAGVTQTPRYLIKTRGQQVTLSCSPISGHRSVSWYQQTPGQGLQFLFEYFSETQRNKGNFPGRFSGRQFSNSRSEMNVSTLELGDSALYLCASSLSLAGDSSYNEQFFGPGTRLTVL.

This clone was seen many times. The read gets to within 3 residues of the CDR3 end, and the germline J gene fills in the rest. The genes are TRBV20-1 and TRBJ2-1; D is ambiguous. The V gene's germline CDR1 is DFQATT and CDR2 SNEGSKA (reference sequence). There are 14 residues in the CDR3. Trimming pared 0 bases from V and 7 bases from J, leaving 13 bases between. The CDR3 here is CSARDRRLENEQFF. The sequenced part of the CDR3 DNA is TGCAGTGCTAGAGATCGGCGGCTGGAAAATGAG.

The sample holds many counts of this clone. The DNA ends 3 residues before the CDR3 does, and the rest of the CDR3 is filled in from the germline J gene. V usage is TRBV18 and J usage is TRBJ2-3; D is possibly TRBD2 (6 bases). V shed 5 bases and J shed 4 bases, with 19 bases lying between them. This CDR3 comprises 16 residues. Germline V gene data show CDR1 as KGHSH and CDR2 as LQKENI. The CDR3 bases that were read are TGTGCCAGCTCATCCTCGACTAGGATGGGCGCAGATACG. This encodes CASSSSTRMGADT. The entire CDR3 protein reads CASSSSTRMGADTQYF.

This clone was counted ten times or more. Coverage ceases 3 residues before the CDR3 finishes, and the germline J gene fills in the end. The gene calls are TRBV19 and TRBJ1-5; 7 positions match TRBD1. This CDR3 contains 16 residues. V dropped 4 bases and J dropped 3; count of bases not matched to a gene: 9. CDR1 LNHDA and CDR2 SQIVND come from the germline V gene (reference sequence). The CDR3 spells CASSKGGQRYNQPQHF. CDR3 DNA (partial): TGTGCCAGTAGTAAGGGGGGACAGCGATACAATCAGCCC.

This clone showed up many times. The read ends 3 residues early relative to the CDR3; the germline J gene fills the gap. V gene TRBV7-8 combines with J gene TRBJ1-3; tentative D call: TRBD1 (6 bases). The CDR3 extends over 16 amino acids. V was shortened by 6 bases and J by 0 bases, with 15 bases between the two germline ends. Per the germline V gene, CDR1 is SGHVS and CDR2 is FQNEAQ. The CDR3 sequence is CASSRGADHSGNTIYF. The sequenced CDR3 bases are TGTGCCAGCAGTCGGGGGGCAGATCACTCTGGAAACACC.

This clone was recorded many times. The read gets to within 3 residues of the CDR3 end, and the germline J gene fills in the rest. This sequence joins TRBV18 and TRBJ1-4; D not resolved. Trimming removed 1 base at V and 6 bases at J, with 6 bases between. Germline values: CDR1 KGHSH, CDR2 LQKENI. The CDR3 has 13 amino acids. The chain's CDR3 is CASSPLPDEKLFF. The sequenced CDR3 bases are TGTGCCAGCTCACCACTTCCTGATGAAAAA.

This clone has at least ten counts. Here the CDR3 reads CSASLYSGGVYNEQFF. CDR3 DNA (partial): TGCAGTGCTAGTCTTTATAGCGGGGGGGTCTACAATGAG. The chain has TRBV20-1 and TRBJ2-1, with TRBD2 matching over 11 bases. The observed sequence ends 3 residues before the CDR3 terminus, with the missing tail filled in from the germline J gene. With V trimmed by 3 bases and J by 3 bases, 7 bases remained unmatched. In germline, CDR1 is DFQATT, CDR2 SNEGSKA (reference sequence). The CDR3 extends over 16 amino acids.

The table lists this clone with many counts. Read sequence stops 3 residues before the CDR3 end, and the germline J gene provides the missing end. The chain is built from TRBV5-6 and TRBJ1-6, with a possible D match to TRBD1 (6 bases). V lost 4 bases and J lost 6, with 11 bases in between. There are 14 residues in the CDR3. Germline V gene lookup returns CDR1 SGHDT and CDR2 YYEEEE. The CDR3 DNA, read in part, is TGTGCCAGCAGCAGACAGGTGCTTAATTCACCC. It yields the protein CASSRQVLNSP. The complete CDR3 sequence is CASSRQVLNSPLHF.

In its sample, this clone was seen many times. CDR3 region: CASSFTQRQAVYNEQYF. The sequenced CDR3 bases are TGCGCCAGCAGTTTTACTCAGCGACAGGCAGTTTATAACGAG. This rearrangement joins TRBV5-1 to TRBJ2-7; D may be TRBD1 (6 bases). The CDR3 goes on 3 residues after the read ends, and that part is filled in from the germline J gene. The CDR3 is 17 amino acids. Trimming took 5 bases from V and 5 from J, leaving 26 bases between them. Germline V gives CDR1 SGHRS, CDR2 YFSETQ. The entire variable domain, with the rest obtained from reference TRBV5-1 and TRBJ2-7, is as follows: KAGVTQTPRYLIKTRGQQVTLSCSPISGHRSVSWYQQTPGQGLQFLFEYFSETQRNKGNFPGRFSGRQFSNSRSEMNVSTLELGDSALYLCASSFTQRQAVYNEQYFGPGTRLTVT.